These T cell receptor beta chains were read from a single sample in a study of T cell changes during pregnancy in multiple sclerosis. Some clones are missing from TCRdb's copy, which holds only in-frame ones; the method was immunoSEQ multiplex PCR. The data hold approximately 100,000 clones, with 90% to 95% observed a single time. The source was peripheral blood, collected in the third trimester of pregnancy. The receptors were sampled from a female donor with multiple sclerosis, enrolled in a pregnancy study. CDR3s include the opening cysteine and the closing phenylalanine or tryptophan. A D gene is named only where the DNA matches it firmly. Part of the rows lack a size; the others show once, few, many or a class for expanded clones.

>.|TRBJ2-7|TRBV7-2|.
TGTGCCAGCAGCTTTCCTAGCTACGAGCAGTACTTC
CASSFPSYEQYF
>.|TRBJ2-7|TRBV9|.
TGTGCCAGCAGCGTAGGACAGCTTACTAACTACGAGCAGTACTTC
CASSVGQLTNYEQYF
>.|TRBJ2-2|TRBV5-4|TRBD2
TGTGCCAGCAGGGAGACTAGCGGCCCAACCGGGGAGCTGTTTTTT
CASRETSGPTGELFF
>.|TRBJ2-7|TRBV9|TRBD2
TGTGCCAGCAGCGTTGAGGGCGGGAGGGCCCCCTACGAGCAGTACTTC
CASSVEGGRAPYEQYF
>once|TRBJ2-6|TRBV5-6|.
TGTGCCAGCAGCTTGTTGAGGGCGGGGGCCAACGTCCTGACTTTC
CASSLLRAGANVLTF
>.|TRBJ1-1|TRBV19|.
TGTGCCAGTAGTCTGGCTACAGATGAAGCTTTCTTT
CASSLATDEAFF
>.|TRBJ2-2|TRBV4-1|TRBD1
TGCGCCAGCAGCCACGGCGCCCTGGGACAGCCCTCCGGGGAGCTGTTTTTT
CASSHGALGQPSGELFF
>.|TRBJ1-2|TRBV5-1|TRBD1
TGCGCCAGCAGCTCCCGGGACAGGGCTAATTTTGGCTACACCTTC
CASSSRDRANFGYTF
>once|TRBJ2-5|TRBV20-1|TRBD2
TGCAGTGCTCGGGGGGGGGAGACCCAGTACTTC
CSARGGETQYF
>once|TRBJ2-7|TRBV6-5|TRBD1
TGTGCCAGCAGCCGGACAGGGGCTGGCGAGCAGTACTTC
CASSRTGAGEQYF
>.|TRBJ2-3|TRBV5-4|TRBD2
TGTGCCAGCAGCCCAGGGACTAGCGGGGGCACAGATACGCAGTATTTT
CASSPGTSGGTDTQYF
>.|TRBJ1-2|TRBV6-1|.
TGTGCCAGCAGTGAAGGAATGGACTCCTATGGCTACACCTTC
CASSEGMDSYGYTF
>.|TRBJ2-1|TRBV30|TRBD2
TGTGCCTGGAGTGCGGGACTAGCGGCGGTCCGGAATGAGCAGTTCTTC
CAWSAGLAAVRNEQFF
>.|TRBJ2-7|TRBV29-1|.
TGCAGCGCCACGGGACTTACCTACTACGAGCAGTACTTC
CSATGLTYYEQYF
>.|TRBJ2-7|TRBV12-1|.
TGTGCCAGCAGTCCACAGGTGGACGAGCAGTACTTC
CASSPQVDEQYF
>.|TRBJ2-1|TRBV28|TRBD2
TGTGCCAGCAGTTTAAGACAGGGGCTAGCGGGAGGGATATACAATGAGCAGTTCTTC
CASSLRQGLAGGIYNEQFF
>once|TRBJ2-7|TRBV7-6|TRBD2
TGTGCCAGCAGCTTCGCCGCGGGGGGTGCAGGGCGAGGGTTTTCCGAGCAGTACTTC
CASSFAAGGAGRGFSEQYF
>.|TRBJ1-2|TRBV29-1|TRBD1
TGCAGCGTGGACCGGGACAGGGGTGACTATGGCTACACCTTC
CSVDRDRGDYGYTF
>.|TRBJ2-1|TRBV4-2|.
TGTGCCAGCAGCCCGCCGCGTGATGAGCAGTTCTTC
CASSPPRDEQFF
>.|TRBJ2-3|TRBV18|TRBD2
TGTGCCAGCTCACCTACTAGCGGGAGTTCAGATACGCAGTATTTT
CASSPTSGSSDTQYF
>.|TRBJ2-7|TRBV5-5|TRBD1
TGTGCCAGCAGCTTAAGACAGGGGAGTTACGAGCAGTACTTC
CASSLRQGSYEQYF
>.|TRBJ2-7|TRBV6-5|TRBD2
TGTGCCAGCAGTTACTCGGTACTAGCGGAGGGGGGCGAGCAGTACTTC
CASSYSVLAEGGEQYF
>.|TRBJ2-1|TRBV19|TRBD1
TGTGCCAGTAGGGGACAGGGTTTGTTTAGGATCTTC
CASRGQGLFRIF
>.|TRBJ2-7|TRBV5-1|TRBD2
TGCGCCAGCAGCTTGGTTGGCGGTAGCGGGAGTATGTACGAGCAGTACTTC
CASSLVGGSGSMYEQYF
>.|TRBJ2-2|TRBV15|TRBD2
TGTGCCATCAGGAGCGGGACGGGAAACACCGGGGAGCTGTTTTTT
CAIRSGTGNTGELFF
>.|TRBJ2-7|TRBV5-1|.
TGCGCCAGCAGCTTGTCTCGTGGGGTAGCGCAGACCTACGAGCAGTACTTC
CASSLSRGVAQTYEQYF
>.|TRBJ1-1|TRBV6-5|.
TGTGCCAGCAGTTTCGGGGGTGAAGCTTTCTTT
CASSFGGEAFF
>.|TRBJ1-5|TRBV30|TRBD1
TGTGCCTGGAGTGTACAGATAGGGACAGGGGGAAACAATCAGCCCCAGCATTTT
CAWSVQIGTGGNNQPQHF
>.|TRBJ2-1|TRBV7-6|.
TGTGCCAGCAGCTTAGTTGATGGCGGGAACAATGAGCAGTTCTTC
CASSLVDGGNNEQFF